This record looks at one TCR beta chain sequence and its context. Its antigen is as yet unknown. The entry originates in a study of CD8 T cell repertoires and HIV-1 epitope variants. As for the study in general: Epitopes were three Gag families plus Nef HW9 and YT9.

Germline V lookup: CDR1 SGDLS, CDR2 YYNGEE. The CDR3 runs to 20 residues. The germline V and J ends were trimmed by 0 bases and 0 bases, with 24 bases remaining between them. Sequenced by immunoSEQ multiplex PCR; TCRdb stores in-frame clones only, minus some. The data contain about 5,000 clones, approximately 67% of them singletons. This receptor was identified in a male donor with HIV. The sample was cultured CD8+ T cells derived from PBMCs. V gene TRBV9 combines with J gene TRBJ1-1; perhaps TRBD1 as D (5 bases). The CDR3 nucleotides are TGTGCCAGCAGCGTAGAGTCCCGAGGGGCCCTGGCATTGGTGAACACTGAAGCTTTCTTT. Translating gives CASSVESRGALALVNTEAFF.